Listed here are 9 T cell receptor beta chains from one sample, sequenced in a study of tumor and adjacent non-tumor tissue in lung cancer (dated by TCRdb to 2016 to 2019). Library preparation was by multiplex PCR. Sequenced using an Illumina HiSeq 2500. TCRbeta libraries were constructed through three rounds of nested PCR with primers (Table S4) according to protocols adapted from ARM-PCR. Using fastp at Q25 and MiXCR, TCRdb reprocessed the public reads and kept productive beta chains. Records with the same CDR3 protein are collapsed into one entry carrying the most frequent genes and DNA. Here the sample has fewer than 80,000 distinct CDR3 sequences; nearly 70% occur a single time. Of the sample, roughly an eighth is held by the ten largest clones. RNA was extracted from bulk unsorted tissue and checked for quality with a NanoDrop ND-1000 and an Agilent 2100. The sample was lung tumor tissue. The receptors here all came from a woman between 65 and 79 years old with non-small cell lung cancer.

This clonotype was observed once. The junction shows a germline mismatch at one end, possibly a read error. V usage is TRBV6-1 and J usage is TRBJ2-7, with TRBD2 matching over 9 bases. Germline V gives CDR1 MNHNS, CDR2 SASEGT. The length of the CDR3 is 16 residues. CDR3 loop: CTSSETRTSDSYEQYF. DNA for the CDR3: TGTACCAGTAGTGAAACGAGGACTAGCGACAGCTACGAGCAGTACTTC.

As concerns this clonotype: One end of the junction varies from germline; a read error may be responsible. The CDR3 sequence is CAISGANDKNIQYF. In DNA form, the CDR3 reads TGTGCCATCAGTGGAGCGAATGACAAAAACATTCAGTACTTC. This chain links TRBV28 with TRBJ2-4, with D unresolved. The CDR3 runs 14 residues. From germline, CDR1 is MDHEN and CDR2 SYDVKM.

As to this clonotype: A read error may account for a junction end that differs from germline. The CDR3: CVSSGGITETQYF. CDR3 sequence (DNA): TGTGTCAGCAGTGGGGGAATCACAGAAACCCAGTACTTC. The chain has TRBV28 and TRBJ2-5; D may be TRBD1 or TRBD2 (5 bases each). The length of the CDR3 is 13 residues. Germline V gives CDR1 MDHEN, CDR2 SYDVKM.

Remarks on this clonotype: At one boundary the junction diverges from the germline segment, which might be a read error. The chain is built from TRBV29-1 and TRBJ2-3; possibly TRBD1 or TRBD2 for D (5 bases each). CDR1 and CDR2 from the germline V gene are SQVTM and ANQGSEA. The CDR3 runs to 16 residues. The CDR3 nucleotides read TGCAGCGTTGAAGACACCGGGACGGACCCCCCAGATATGCAGTATTTT. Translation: CSVEDTGTDPPDMQYF.

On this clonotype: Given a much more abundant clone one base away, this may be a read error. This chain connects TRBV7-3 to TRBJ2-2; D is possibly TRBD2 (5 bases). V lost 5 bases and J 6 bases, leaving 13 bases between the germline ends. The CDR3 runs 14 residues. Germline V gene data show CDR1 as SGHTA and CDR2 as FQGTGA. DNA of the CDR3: TGTGCCAGCAGCATCCTTCCCGGGGCCGGGGAGCTGTTTTTT. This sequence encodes CASSILPGAGELFF.

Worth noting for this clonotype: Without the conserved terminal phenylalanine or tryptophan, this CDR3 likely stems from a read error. The CDR3 region has the DNA TGTGCCAGCAGTTTAGCCTTTGGGACAGGGGGGTTCGGAACCTCCTACAATGAGCAGTTCATC. Amino acids: CASSLAFGTGGFGTSYNEQFI. The chain recombines TRBV12-3 or TRBV12-4 with TRBJ2-1; the match to TRBD1 covers 11 bases. J gave up 0 bases and V 0 bases, and 13 bases lay outside the gene matches. The CDR3 length is 21 residues.

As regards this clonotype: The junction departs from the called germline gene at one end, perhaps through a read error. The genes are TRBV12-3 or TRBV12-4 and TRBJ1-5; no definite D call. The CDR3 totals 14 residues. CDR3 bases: TGTGTCAGCAGTTTAGGCAGACGCAATCAGCCCCAGCAGTTT. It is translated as CVSSLGRRNQPQQF.

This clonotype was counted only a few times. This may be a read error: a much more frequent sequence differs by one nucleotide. The CDR3 sequence: CSARDPAWAYNEQFF. Here the CDR3 DNA reads TGCAGTGCTAGAGATCCAGCGTGGGCCTACAATGAGCAGTTCTTC. J is TRBJ2-1 and V is TRBV20-1; D gene ambiguous. The germline V gene has CDR1 DFQATT and CDR2 SNEGSKA (reference sequence). V lost 0 bases to trimming and J lost 2 bases, with 11 bases between them. The CDR3 has 15 residues.

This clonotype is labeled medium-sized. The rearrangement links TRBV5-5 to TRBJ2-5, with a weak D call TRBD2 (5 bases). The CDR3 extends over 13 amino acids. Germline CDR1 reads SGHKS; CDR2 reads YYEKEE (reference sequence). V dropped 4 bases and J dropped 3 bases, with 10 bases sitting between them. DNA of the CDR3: TGTGCCAGCAGCCTCGGACTCGAAGAGACCCAGTACTTC. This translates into CASSLGLEETQYF.